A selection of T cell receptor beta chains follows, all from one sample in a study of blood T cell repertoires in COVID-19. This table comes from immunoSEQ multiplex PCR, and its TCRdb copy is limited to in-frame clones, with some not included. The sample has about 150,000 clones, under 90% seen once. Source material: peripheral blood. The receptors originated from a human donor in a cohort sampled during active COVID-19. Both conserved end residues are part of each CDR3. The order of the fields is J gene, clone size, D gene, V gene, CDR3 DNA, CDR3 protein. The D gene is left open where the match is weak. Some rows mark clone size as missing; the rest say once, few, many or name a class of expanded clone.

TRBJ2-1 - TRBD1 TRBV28 TGTGCCAGTAGACAGGGGGGATACAATGAGCAGTTCTTC CASRQGGYNEQFF
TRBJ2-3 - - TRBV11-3 TGTGCCAGCAGCTTAGCCCAGTTGGATACGCAGTATTTT CASSLAQLDTQYF
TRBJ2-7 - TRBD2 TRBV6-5 TGTGCCAGCAATGGGGCTAGCGGGGGGGTTTACGAGCAGTACTTC CASNGASGGVYEQYF
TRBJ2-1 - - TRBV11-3 TGTGCCAGCAGCTTAGATCGTGGGGGGAAATCCTACAATGAGCAGTTCTTC CASSLDRGGKSYNEQFF
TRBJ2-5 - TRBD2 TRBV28 TGTGCCAGCAGTTATCAGGGACTAGCGGAGACCCAGTACTTC CASSYQGLAETQYF
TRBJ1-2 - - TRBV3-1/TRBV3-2 TGTGCCAGCAGCCAAGATTTAGGGACTCGGGTCTATGGCTACACCTTC CASSQDLGTRVYGYTF
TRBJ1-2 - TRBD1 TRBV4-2 TGTGCCAGCAGCCAAGATGTTGGGACAGACAGTTTTAACTATGGCTACACCTTC CASSQDVGTDSFNYGYTF
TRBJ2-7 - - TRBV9 TGTGCCAGCAGCGGAGGGACATTCTCCTACGAGCAGTACTTC CASSGGTFSYEQYF
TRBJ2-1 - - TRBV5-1 TGCGCCAGCAGCTTGGCCCTACACAATGAGCAGTTCTTC CASSLALHNEQFF
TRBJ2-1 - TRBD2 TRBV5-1 TGCGCCAGCAGCTTGGGGTCTAGCGGGAGTCATGATGAGCAGTTCTTC CASSLGSSGSHDEQFF
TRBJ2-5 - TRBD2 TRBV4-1 TGCGCCAGCAGCCAAGTTTTTACTAGCGGGGGGGTGACCCAGTACTTC CASSQVFTSGGVTQYF
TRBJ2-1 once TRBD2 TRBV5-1 TGCGCCAGCAGCTTGGCACGTGGAGCGGGAGACAATGAGCAGTTCTTC CASSLARGAGDNEQFF
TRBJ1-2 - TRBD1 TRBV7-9 TGTGCCAGCAGCGGAGGGGGCGCGGGCTACACCTTC CASSGGGAGYTF
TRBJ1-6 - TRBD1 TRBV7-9 TGTGCCAGCAGCTTAACAGGGGGCTTATCACCCCTCCACTTT CASSLTGGLSPLHF
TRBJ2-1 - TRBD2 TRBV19 TGTGCCAGTAGTATCCTTAGCGGGACCTATAATGAGCAGTTCTTC CASSILSGTYNEQFF
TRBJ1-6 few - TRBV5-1 TGCGCCAGCAGCTCCACAGGGCTAGATTCACCCCTCCACTTT CASSSTGLDSPLHF
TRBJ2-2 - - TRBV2 TGTGCCACACGACTGGATCTTAACACCGGGGAGCTGTTTTTT CATRLDLNTGELFF
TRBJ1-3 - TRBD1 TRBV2 TGTGCCAGCAGTGCTTTCGGACAGGGGGCCGGAGGCACCATATATTTT CASSAFGQGAGGTIYF
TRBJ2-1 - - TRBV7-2 TGTGCCAGCAGCTTAGAAGACAGCTCCTACAATGAGCAGTTCTTC CASSLEDSSYNEQFF
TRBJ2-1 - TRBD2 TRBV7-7 TGTGCCAGCAGCCTCGGGACTAGCGGGAACAATGAGCAGTTCTTC CASSLGTSGNNEQFF
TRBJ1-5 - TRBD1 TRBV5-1 TGCGCCAGCAGCCCGGACAGGGGTAATCAGCCCCAGCATTTT CASSPDRGNQPQHF
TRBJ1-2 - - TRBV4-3 TGCGCCAGCAGCCAAGAGGCCGTCAGGAAAGACTATGGCTACACCTTC CASSQEAVRKDYGYTF
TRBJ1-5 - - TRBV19 TGTGCCAGTAGGGCGCGGGGTCTGAGTGGTCAGCCCCAGCATTTT CASRARGLSGQPQHF
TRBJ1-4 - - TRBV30 TGTGCCTGGAATCTTTCGCCGGGGGATGAAAAACTGTTTTTT CAWNLSPGDEKLFF
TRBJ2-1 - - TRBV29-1 TGCAGCGCTGCCTCCGGGAACTACAATGAGCAGTTCTTC CSAASGNYNEQFF
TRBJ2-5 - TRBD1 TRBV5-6 TGTGCCAGCAGCGGGCGGACAGGGAAAGAGACCCAGTACTTC CASSGRTGKETQYF
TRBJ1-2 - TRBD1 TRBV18 TGTGCCAGCTCCCGAAGAGGACAGGGCCCCTATGGCTACACCTTC CASSRRGQGPYGYTF
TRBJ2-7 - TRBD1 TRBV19 TGTGCCAGTAGTATAGATGGGACAGGGGACTGGGAGCAGTACTTC CASSIDGTGDWEQYF
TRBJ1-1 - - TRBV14 TGTGCCAGCAGCCCACCCGCCATGCGGGCTTTCTTT CASSPPAMRAFF
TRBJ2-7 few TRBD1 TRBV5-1 TGCGCCAGCAAAGTCAGGACAGGGGACTACGAGCAGTACTTC CASKVRTGDYEQYF
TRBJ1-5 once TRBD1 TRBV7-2 TGTGCCAGCAGCTACACAGGGGGCAATCAGCCCCAGCATTTT CASSYTGGNQPQHF
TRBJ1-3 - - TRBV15 TGTGCCACCAGCAGAGATCGGGGAGCGACCGGAAACACCATATATTTT CATSRDRGATGNTIYF
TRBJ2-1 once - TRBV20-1 TGCAGTGCTAGTCAGGGTATATCCTACAATGAGCAGTTCTTC CSASQGISYNEQFF
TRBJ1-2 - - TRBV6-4 TGTGCCAGCAAAGAGTGGATGGACTCCTATGGCTACACCTTC CASKEWMDSYGYTF
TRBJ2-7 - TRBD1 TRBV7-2 TGTGCCAGCAGTCCTCCGGGACAGGGGCTCTACGAGCAGTACTTC CASSPPGQGLYEQYF
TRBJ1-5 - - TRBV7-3 TGTGCCAGCAGCATTAACAGGGAAGGGCCCCAGCATTTT CASSINREGPQHF
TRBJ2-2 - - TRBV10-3 TGTGCCATCAGCTCGGCCGGGGAGCTGTTTTTT CAISSAGELFF
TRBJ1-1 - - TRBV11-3 TGTGCCAGCAGCCCCTCGTTAGAAGGGAGATCTGAAGCTTTCTTT CASSPSLEGRSEAFF
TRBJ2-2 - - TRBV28 TGTGCCAGCAGCGCTCCCGGAGCGGGTACCGGGGAGCTGTTTTTT CASSAPGAGTGELFF
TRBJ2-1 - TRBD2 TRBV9 TGTGCCAGCAGCGTGGGGACTAGCGGTGGGTATGAGCAGTTCTTC CASSVGTSGGYEQFF
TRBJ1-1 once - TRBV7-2 TGTGCCAGCAGTCGAGGACAGAGAGCTGAAGCTTTCTTT CASSRGQRAEAFF
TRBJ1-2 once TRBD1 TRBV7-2 TGTGCCAGCAGCTCGGGACAGGGGAGTTGGTCTTATGGCTACACCTTC CASSSGQGSWSYGYTF
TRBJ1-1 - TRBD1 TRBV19 TGTGCCAGTAGTATAGGGACAGGGGGTGACACTGAAGCTTTCTTT CASSIGTGGDTEAFF
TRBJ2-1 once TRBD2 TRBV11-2 TGTGCCAGCAGCTTAGCCGGGCTAGCGGTCTACAATGAGCAGTTCTTC CASSLAGLAVYNEQFF
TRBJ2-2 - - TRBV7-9 TGTGCCAGCAGCTTGAGTACCGGGGAGCTGTTTTTT CASSLSTGELFF
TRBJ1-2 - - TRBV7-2 TGTGCCAGCAGCTTAGAAGGGGGTGACTATGGCTACACCTTC CASSLEGGDYGYTF
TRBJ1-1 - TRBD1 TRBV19 TGTGCCAGTACCGGGACAGGGGGAACTGAAGCTTTCTTT CASTGTGGTEAFF
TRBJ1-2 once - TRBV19 TGTGCCAGTAGTACCAGGGTAAACTATGGCTACACCTTC CASSTRVNYGYTF
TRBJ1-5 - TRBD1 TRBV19 TGTGCCAGTAGTATGGACAGGGCCAATCAGCCCCAGCATTTT CASSMDRANQPQHF
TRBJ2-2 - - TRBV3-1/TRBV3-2 TGTGCCAGCAGCCAAGATCGTGGGGAGCTGTTTTTT CASSQDRGELFF
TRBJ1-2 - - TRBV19 TGTGCCAGTAGTTCTTACCCGGACGGACTCTATGGCTACACCTTC CASSSYPDGLYGYTF
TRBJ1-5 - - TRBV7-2 TGTGCCAGCAGCTTCGTCCAGGGGAATCAGCCCCAGCATTTT CASSFVQGNQPQHF
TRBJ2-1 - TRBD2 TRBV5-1 TGCGCCAGCAGCTTGGAGGTTAGCGGGGGCCCTCTTTCCTACAATGAGCAGTTCTTC CASSLEVSGGPLSYNEQFF
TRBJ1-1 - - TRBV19 TGTGCCAGTGGGACCTACCAGGGAGGGAACACTGAAGCTTTCTTT CASGTYQGGNTEAFF
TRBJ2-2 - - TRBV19 TGTGCCAGTAGTCCGTATCGCTCAGGGACCGGGGAGCTGTTTTTT CASSPYRSGTGELFF
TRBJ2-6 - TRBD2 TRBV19 TGTGCCAGTAGTCCGAGGGGCAGGGAGGGTTCTGGGGCCAACGTCCTGACTTTC CASSPRGREGSGANVLTF
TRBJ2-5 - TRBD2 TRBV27 TGTGCCAGCAGTTTCCTAGCGGGCTTAGGGACCCAGTACTTC CASSFLAGLGTQYF
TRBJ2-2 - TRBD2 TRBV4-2 TGTGCCAGCAGCCAAAACTTATTAGCGGGGGGCAAAAACACCGGGGAGCTGTTTTTT CASSQNLLAGGKNTGELFF
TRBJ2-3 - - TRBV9 TGTGCCAGCAGCGTAGGCACTAACGATGCAGATACGCAGTATTTT CASSVGTNDADTQYF
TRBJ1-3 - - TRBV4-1 TGCGCCAGCAGCCAAACACAGGGTCCCGTCTCTGGAAACACCATATATTTT CASSQTQGPVSGNTIYF